These T cell receptor beta chains were read from a single sample in a study of a mutant IDH1 vaccine in newly diagnosed glioma. Sequencing was performed with immunoSEQ multiplex PCR; in TCRdb, only in-frame clones are kept and a portion is missing. The sample comprises about 120,000 clones, just under 80% of which are singletons, and 5.5% rests with the top ten. No antigen has been identified for these receptors. The specimen was PBMCs, collected from a glioma patient whose treatment included an IDH1 peptide vaccine. The receptors here all came from a middle-aged man with glioma. Both conserved end residues are part of each CDR3. D genes are given only for firm matches. Some rows have no size entry. The others give once, few or many, or a class for an expanded clone.

CDR3 DNA	CDR3 protein	J gene	D gene	V gene	clone size
TGCGCCAGCAGCCAAGAGTCAGGGCAGGGCCGGGCTAATGAAAAACTGTTTTTT	CASSQESGQGRANEKLFF	TRBJ1-4	NA	TRBV4-1	NA
TGTGCCAGCAGGAGAGGGACAGACTATGGCTACACCTTC	CASRRGTDYGYTF	TRBJ1-2	TRBD1	TRBV7-9	NA
TGTGCCAGCAGCCAAGATAAGGGGGCGCTAGGCCCTACAGATACGCAGTATTTT	CASSQDKGALGPTDTQYF	TRBJ2-3	TRBD1	TRBV4-2	NA
TGTGCCAGCAGCCCCTGGACGGGAATGAACACTGAAGCTTTCTTT	CASSPWTGMNTEAFF	TRBJ1-1	NA	TRBV11-2	few
TGTGCCAGCAGCTTTGGGACTAGCGGGGCAGATACGCAGTATTTT	CASSFGTSGADTQYF	TRBJ2-3	TRBD2	TRBV13	once
TGTGCCAGCAGCTTGTTCGCAGGGCCGGGAAACACCATATATTTT	CASSLFAGPGNTIYF	TRBJ1-3	NA	TRBV5-6	NA
TGTGCCAGCAACAGAAACTCAGGGGCCCTCCACTTT	CASNRNSGALHF	TRBJ1-6	NA	TRBV6-1	NA
TGTGCCAGCAGCCACGGCTCGGGCCAGCCCCAGCATTTT	CASSHGSGQPQHF	TRBJ1-5	NA	TRBV7-9	few
TGTGCCAGCAGTGTGGGGCCGGGGACTAACTATGGCTACACCTTC	CASSVGPGTNYGYTF	TRBJ1-2	NA	TRBV6-5	once
TGTGCCAGTAGTAACCGGCGGGACAACACCGGGGAGCTGTTTTTT	CASSNRRDNTGELFF	TRBJ2-2	NA	TRBV19	NA
TGTGCCAGCAGCTTGGGTGGGGGAACAGGGGCTGGCTACACCTTC	CASSLGGGTGAGYTF	TRBJ1-2	TRBD1	TRBV7-9	NA
TGTGCCAGCTCACCCTTCCGGGGGGCCCTCCAAGAGACCCAGTACTTC	CASSPFRGALQETQYF	TRBJ2-5	NA	TRBV18	NA
TGTGCCAGCAGCCCCTGGAGGGGCTCTTATGGCTACACCTTC	CASSPWRGSYGYTF	TRBJ1-2	NA	TRBV7-2	NA
TGTGCCAGCAGCTTGGTAGCCGGAGGGGGCTACACCTTC	CASSLVAGGGYTF	TRBJ1-2	NA	TRBV5-4	NA
TGTGCCAGCAGCCCGGTAGACAGGGCGGGGGGCGAGCAGTACTTC	CASSPVDRAGGEQYF	TRBJ2-7	NA	TRBV13	NA
TGCGCCAGCCGGAATGGTCTAGCGGGATCCTACGAGCAGTACTTC	CASRNGLAGSYEQYF	TRBJ2-7	TRBD2	TRBV5-1	NA
TGCGCCAGCAGCTTGGTAGGTGGGAGCTCCTACGAGCAGTACTTC	CASSLVGGSSYEQYF	TRBJ2-7	NA	TRBV5-1	NA
TGTGCCCTGGGGGCTCTGGATAATTCACCCCTCCACTTT	CALGALDNSPLHF	TRBJ1-6	NA	TRBV6-1	NA
TGCGCCAGCAGCCAAGATACGGCGGGACTCTACAATGAGCAGTTCTTC	CASSQDTAGLYNEQFF	TRBJ2-1	NA	TRBV4-1	few
TGTGCCAGCAGTGGCCCTCACCGACTGGGGCAGTACTTC	CASSGPHRLGQYF	TRBJ2-7	NA	TRBV25-1	NA
TGTGCCAGTAGTATAGGGGGGCCGGGACAGCCCCAGCATTTT	CASSIGGPGQPQHF	TRBJ1-5	NA	TRBV19	few
TGTGCCAGCAGCTTAACCCGACTAGGCGATGAGCAGTTCTTC	CASSLTRLGDEQFF	TRBJ2-1	NA	TRBV7-2	NA
TGCGCCAGCAGTCTTCTTGCTGGGGTTGACCACGAGCAGTACTTC	CASSLLAGVDHEQYF	TRBJ2-7	NA	TRBV10-1	NA
TGTGCCAGCAGCCAAGTTCAGGGCCCCTACGAGCAGTACTTC	CASSQVQGPYEQYF	TRBJ2-7	NA	TRBV4-2	NA
TGTGCCAGCAAGCGGGACAGGGGGGACGAGCAGTACTTC	CASKRDRGDEQYF	TRBJ2-7	TRBD1	TRBV2	NA
TGCGCCAGCGGCACAGGGTTTGACACTAATGAAAAACTGTTTTTT	CASGTGFDTNEKLFF	TRBJ1-4	NA	TRBV5-1	NA
TGTGCCAGCAGCACTTCCGGGTACGAGCAGTACTTC	CASSTSGYEQYF	TRBJ2-7	NA	TRBV5-4	NA
TGTGCCAGCAGCCTTCGACATGGCCGGGACACTGAAGCTTTCTTT	CASSLRHGRDTEAFF	TRBJ1-1	NA	TRBV14	NA
TGTGCCAGCATTTGGGGGGCCGGAGATACGCAGTATTTT	CASIWGAGDTQYF	TRBJ2-3	NA	TRBV7-2	NA
TGCGCCAGCAGCCCAGACAGGGCCTACACAGATACGCAGTATTTT	CASSPDRAYTDTQYF	TRBJ2-3	TRBD1	TRBV23-1	NA
TGTGCCAGTAGTATTCTCGGGGCCAACACTGAAGCTTTCTTT	CASSILGANTEAFF	TRBJ1-1	NA	TRBV19	few
TGTGCCAGCAGCGGACTAGACAATACGATGGACGAGCAGTACTTC	CASSGLDNTMDEQYF	TRBJ2-7	TRBD2	TRBV5-6	NA
TGTGCCAGCAGTTTCAGCGGAGTGGCCTACAATGAGCAGTTCTTC	CASSFSGVAYNEQFF	TRBJ2-1	NA	TRBV28	NA
TGCAGCGTTATTAGGGGGTTGCACACTGAAGCTTTCTTT	CSVIRGLHTEAFF	TRBJ1-1	NA	TRBV29-1	few
TGCGCCAGCAGCCAAGTTGCGGGAAGCTACAATGAGCAGTTCTTC	CASSQVAGSYNEQFF	TRBJ2-1	NA	TRBV4-1	NA